The 9 T cell receptor beta chains below all came from one sample that was sequenced in a study of blood T cell repertoires in COVID-19. The assay was immunoSEQ multiplex PCR, and TCRdb's table has in-frame clones only and misses some. The sample has some 310,000 clones, nearly 90% seen once. Sequenced: peripheral blood. The origin of the receptors is a woman aged 40 to 50 with COVID-19, enrolled during active disease.

V is TRBV6-5 and J is TRBJ1-5; 7 nucleotides align to TRBD1. V trimming: 5 bases; J trimming: 0 bases; junction bases outside the gene matches: 4. Germline V CDR1 and CDR2: MNHEY, SVGAGI. The length of the CDR3 is 15 residues. The CDR3 sequence is CASSRDRYSNQPQHF. The DNA of the CDR3 is TGTGCCAGCAGTCGGGACAGATATAGCAATCAGCCCCAGCATTTT.

The CDR3 DNA reads TGTGCCAGCAGCGCCGGGACAGGGGGCCGCGAGCAGTACTTC. Protein sequence: CASSAGTGGREQYF. The V call is TRBV9, the J call TRBJ2-7; 12 bases line up with TRBD1. Germline CDR1 SGDLS, CDR2 YYNGEE. The V and J ends lost 3 bases and 6 bases, in that order; junction bases with no gene match: 4. This CDR3 comprises 14 residues.

The gene calls are TRBV27 and TRBJ2-7, with a weak D call TRBD2 (6 bases). CDR1 MNHEY and CDR2 SMNVEV come from the germline V gene (reference sequence). The CDR3 sequence is 16 residues long. The V and J ends lost 0 bases and 6 bases respectively, with 18 bases between them. The CDR3 sequence: CASSLSWGDDFSEQYF. The CDR3 nucleotides read TGTGCCAGCAGTTTATCTTGGGGGGACGATTTTTCCGAGCAGTACTTC.

The chain recombines TRBV28 with TRBJ2-1, with 13 nucleotides matching TRBD2. Unmatched junction bases numbered 9, after V lost 1 base and J lost 0 bases. The length of the CDR3 is 20 residues. Germline V lookup: CDR1 MDHEN, CDR2 SYDVKM. The CDR3 spells CASSLLFTSGRAGSYNEQFF. The CDR3 coding sequence is TGTGCCAGCAGTTTATTGTTCACTAGCGGGAGGGCCGGCTCCTACAATGAGCAGTTCTTC.

The chain has TRBV12-3 or TRBV12-4 and TRBJ2-7; TRBD2 matches at 9 bases. CDR3 length equals 13 residues. V gave up 2 bases and J gave up 12 bases; unmatched junction bases: 8. The CDR3 reads CASSLRLAGQPYF. The DNA for the CDR3 is TGTGCCAGCAGTTTAAGGCTAGCGGGACAGCCGTACTTC.

The V gene is TRBV18, the J gene TRBJ1-3; D may be TRBD1 (5 bases). The V gene lost 5 bases and the J gene lost 2 bases, with 10 bases spanning the gap. Germline CDR1 KGHSH, CDR2 LQKENI. The CDR3 extends over 14 amino acids. CDR3 sequence reads: CASSSQGTGNTIYF. The CDR3 nucleotides are TGTGCCAGCTCATCTCAGGGCACTGGAAACACCATATATTTT.

The genes are TRBV5-1 and TRBJ2-1; the D gene is possibly TRBD1 (6 bases). Germline loops: CDR1 SGHRS, CDR2 YFSETQ. Trimming took 0 bases from V and 5 from J, leaving 12 bases between them. The CDR3 is 15 amino acids. DNA of the CDR3: TGCGCCAGCAGCTTGGCCTTGGACAGCCACAATGAGCAGTTCTTC. Its protein product is CASSLALDSHNEQFF.

CDR3 in amino acids: CASREGQENTEAFF. The CDR3 DNA reads TGTGCCAGCAGGGAGGGACAGGAGAACACTGAAGCTTTCTTT. This chain uses TRBV6-5 with TRBJ1-1; 8 bases align to TRBD1. The junction had 4 bases not matched to a gene; V was cut back by 6 bases and J by 1 base. The CDR3 extends over 14 amino acids. Germline assignment: CDR1 MNHEY and CDR2 SVGAGI.

The CDR3 is CASSPGFQGGRNTEAFF. The CDR3 nucleotides read TGTGCCAGCAGCCCCGGGTTTCAGGGGGGTCGGAACACTGAAGCTTTCTTT. The gene calls are TRBV5-5 and TRBJ1-1, with 7 bases aligning to TRBD1. Looked up from germline, CDR1 is SGHKS and CDR2 is YYEKEE (reference sequence). The ends lost 4 bases at V and 1 base at J; junction bases unmatched: 13. The CDR3 consists of 17 residues. The variable domain in full, with the rest retrieved from reference TRBV5-5 and TRBJ1-1, is DAGVTQSPTHLIKTRGQQVTLRCSPISGHKSVSWYQQVLGQGPQFIFQYYEKEERGRGNFPDRFSARQFPNYSSELNVNALLLGDSALYLCASSPGFQGGRNTEAFFGQGTRLTVV.